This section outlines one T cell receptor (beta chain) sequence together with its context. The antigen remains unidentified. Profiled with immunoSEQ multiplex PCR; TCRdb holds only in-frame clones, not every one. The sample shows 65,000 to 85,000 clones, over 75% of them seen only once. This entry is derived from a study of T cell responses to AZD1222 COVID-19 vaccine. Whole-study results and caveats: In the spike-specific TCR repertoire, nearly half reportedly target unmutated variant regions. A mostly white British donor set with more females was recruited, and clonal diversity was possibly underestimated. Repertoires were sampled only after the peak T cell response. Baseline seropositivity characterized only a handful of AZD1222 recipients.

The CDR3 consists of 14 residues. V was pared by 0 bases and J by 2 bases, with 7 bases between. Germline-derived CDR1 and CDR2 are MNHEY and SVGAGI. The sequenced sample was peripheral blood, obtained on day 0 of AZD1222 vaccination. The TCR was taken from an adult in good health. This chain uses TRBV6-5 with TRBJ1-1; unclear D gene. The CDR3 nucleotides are TGTGCCAGCAGTTACTCTTACGGAAACACTGAAGCTTTCTTT. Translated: CASSYSYGNTEAFF.